Listed here is a single TCR beta chain. The germline V gene has CDR1 SGHTA and CDR2 FQGTGA. This CDR3 is 18 amino acids long. The junction had 10 bases not matched to a gene; V was cut back by 3 bases and J by 4 bases. This sample is part of a study of PD-1 blockade in mismatch repair-deficient tumors. Study overall: Patients had approximately 11 mismatch repair-deficient cancer types and were previously treated and progressing.

Every patient had mismatch repair deficiency by PCR or immunohistochemistry. TCRs were sequenced from a few patients responding to pembrolizumab. This table comes from immunoSEQ multiplex PCR, and its TCRdb copy is limited to in-frame clones, with some not included. Of 130,000 or so clones in the sample, around 87% were seen once. The rearrangement uses TRBV7-3 and TRBJ2-3; 13 positions agree with TRBD2. The specimen was peripheral blood, collected 44 weeks after starting pembrolizumab. The sequence was obtained from an adult with mismatch repair-deficient cancer. The CDR3 loop reads CASSLGLAGWGSADTQYF. CDR3 DNA: TGTGCCAGCAGCTTGGGACTAGCGGGATGGGGTAGTGCAGATACGCAGTATTTT.